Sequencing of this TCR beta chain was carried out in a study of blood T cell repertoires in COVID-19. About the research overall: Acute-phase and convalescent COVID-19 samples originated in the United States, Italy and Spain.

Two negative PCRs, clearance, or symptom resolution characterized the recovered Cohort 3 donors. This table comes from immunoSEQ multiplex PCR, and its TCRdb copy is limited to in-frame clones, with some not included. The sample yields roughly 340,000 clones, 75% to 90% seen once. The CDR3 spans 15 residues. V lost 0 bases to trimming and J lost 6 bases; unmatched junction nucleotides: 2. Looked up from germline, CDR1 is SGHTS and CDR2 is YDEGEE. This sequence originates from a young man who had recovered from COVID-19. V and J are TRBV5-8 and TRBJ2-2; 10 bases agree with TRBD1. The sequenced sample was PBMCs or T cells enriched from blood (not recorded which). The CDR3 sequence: CASSLGTGGAGELFF. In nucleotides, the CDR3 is TGTGCCAGCAGCTTGGGGACAGGGGGTGCCGGGGAGCTGTTTTTT.